These 16 T cell receptor beta chains share one sample of origin, sequenced in a study of CD8+ T cells in alopecia areata. Specified treatment: oral pan-JAK inhibitor, 5-10 mg twice daily. As the sequencing template, cDNA was produced by extracting RNA and reverse transcribing it. TCRdb's copy holds only in-frame clones and misses some; the assay was immunoSEQ multiplex PCR. The sample records under 300,000 clones, about 60% being singletons. The input for sequencing was CD4+ T cells sorted from blood, taken around week 54, from a patient treated with tofacitinib. All receptors come from a human donor with alopecia areata.

The chain employs TRBV5-4 and TRBJ2-2; 7 bases are shared with TRBD1. The CDR3 extends over 15 amino acids. Per germline, CDR1 SGHNT and CDR2 YYREEE (reference sequence). With 3 bases clipped from V and 5 bases from J, the junction kept 7 bases outside the gene matches. CDR3: CASSSPGRGTGELFF. The CDR3 nucleotides are TGTGCCAGCAGCTCACCCGGCAGGGGGACCGGGGAGCTGTTTTTT.

The rearrangement uses TRBV30 and TRBJ1-5; D call uncertain. Between the trimmed V and J ends, which lost 3 bases and 9 bases, there was a span of 15 bases. Per the germline V gene, CDR1 is GTSNPN and CDR2 is SVGIG (reference sequence). The CDR3 covers 13 residues. CDR3 in amino acids: CAWRPQTMGPQHF. The CDR3 DNA is TGTGCCTGGAGACCCCAAACGATGGGGCCCCAGCATTTT.

The chain has TRBV28 and TRBJ2-4, with 10 bases identical to TRBD1. Germline V gene sequence: CDR1 MDHEN, CDR2 SYDVKM. The CDR3 totals 13 residues. Unmatched junction bases numbered 0, after V lost 5 bases and J lost 5 bases. CDR3 sequence reads: CASSGTGENIQYF. CDR3 coding DNA: TGTGCCAGCAGTGGGACAGGGGAAAACATTCAGTACTTC.

Ten or more counts support this clone. The V call is TRBV7-2, the J call TRBJ2-4, with 8 bases identical to TRBD2. CDR3 length: 15 residues. CDR1 is SGHTA and CDR2 is FQGNSA in the germline V gene. V gave up 7 bases and J gave up 0 bases; unmatched junction bases: 5. This chain's CDR3 is CASNLGGVAKNIQYF. In DNA, the CDR3 is TGTGCCAGCAACCTCGGGGGGGTAGCCAAAAACATTCAGTACTTC.

This clone was seen a handful of times. This chain links TRBV6-5 with TRBJ1-1; 9 bases align to TRBD1. V trimming: 2 bases; J trimming: 11 bases; junction bases outside the gene matches: 9. The length of the CDR3 is 14 residues. From germline, CDR1 is MNHEY and CDR2 SVGAGI. CDR3 bases: TGTGCCAGCAGTTACAGGGGACAGGGATTGGGGGCTTTCTTT. Protein: CASSYRGQGLGAFF.

The genes are TRBV4-1 and TRBJ1-5; D might be TRBD1 (5 bases). The CDR3 is 16 residues long. Looked up from germline, CDR1 is MGHRA and CDR2 is YSYEKL. V was clipped by 4 bases and J by 0 bases, with 13 bases between them. CDR3 sequence (DNA): TGCGCCAGCAGCCCTAGACAGACGGGTAGCAATCAGCCCCAGCATTTT. Amino acids: CASSPRQTGSNQPQHF.

Points on this clone: This CDR3 is also generated by other DNA sequences in the sample. The chain is built from TRBV9 and TRBJ1-6; no clear D. V lost 2 bases to trimming and J lost 3 bases, with 6 bases between them. The germline V gene has CDR1 SGDLS and CDR2 YYNGEE. The CDR3 totals 14 residues. The CDR3 nucleotides read TGTGCCAGCAGCGTCGGGGTCTATAATTCACCCCTCCACTTT. Protein: CASSVGVYNSPLHF.

This clone was seen just once. The chain links TRBV29-1 to TRBJ2-3; 10 bases are shared with TRBD2. This CDR3 is built from 15 residues. After removal of 4 bases from V and 5 bases from J, the junction contained 9 bases not matched to a gene. Germline CDR1 is SQVTM and CDR2 is ANQGSEA. Here the CDR3 reads CSVVDPAGGVDTQYF. The CDR3 coding sequence is TGCAGCGTTGTAGACCCAGCGGGGGGGGTAGATACGCAGTATTTT.

A few counts support this clone. This chain uses TRBV10-3 with TRBJ1-4, with no clear D. Looked up from germline, CDR1 is ENHRY and CDR2 is SYGVKD. V was trimmed by 0 bases and J by 7 bases, leaving 15 bases between them. CDR3 length: 16 amino acids. In DNA form, the CDR3 reads TGTGCCATCAGTGAGTCCGCGGGAGGGATTCGTGAAAAACTGTTTTTT. Translation: CAISESAGGIREKLFF.

This clone was detected only once. The sample holds other DNA sequences that translate to the same CDR3. V usage is TRBV30 and J usage is TRBJ2-5; D not resolved. The germline V gene has CDR1 GTSNPN and CDR2 SVGIG (reference sequence). Trimming removed 0 bases at V and 2 bases at J, with 4 bases between. This CDR3 region has 12 residues. In DNA, the CDR3 is TGTGCCTGGAGTGTAACGCAAGAGACCCAGTACTTC. Its translation is CAWSVTQETQYF.

This clone has only one observation. V is TRBV10-3 and J is TRBJ2-1; 8 bases line up with TRBD1. The junction had 14 bases not matched to a gene; V was cut back by 9 bases and J by 7 bases. From germline, CDR1 is ENHRY and CDR2 SYGVKD. The CDR3 is 15 residues long. This CDR3 is CAITADTGGSNEQFF. CDR3 coding DNA: TGTGCCATAACGGCCGATACAGGGGGATCGAATGAGCAGTTCTTC.

The gene calls are TRBV6-5 and TRBJ2-7; the D gene is possibly TRBD1 (6 bases). Germline V gives CDR1 MNHEY, CDR2 SVGAGI. V shed 2 bases and J shed 0 bases, with 11 bases lying between them. The CDR3 is 15 amino acids. The CDR3 sequence is CASSYGGPHSYEQYF. The CDR3, as DNA: TGTGCCAGCAGTTACGGGGGCCCCCACTCCTACGAGCAGTACTTC.

The chain couples TRBV29-1 to TRBJ1-4; D is possibly TRBD1 (6 bases). V shed 5 bases and J shed 5 bases, with 15 bases lying between them. The CDR3 covers 14 residues. In germline, CDR1 is SQVTM, CDR2 ANQGSEA. The DNA for the CDR3 is TGCAGCGTTCGGGTGTGGGGGGCAAATGAAAAACTGTTTTTT. Amino acids: CSVRVWGANEKLFF.

This clone was seen only once. One end of the junction is discordant with germline, which a read error may explain. The V gene is TRBV2, the J gene TRBJ2-4; the D is unclear. The CDR3 sequence is 12 residues long. In germline, CDR1 is SNHLY, CDR2 FYNNEI. The CDR3 coding sequence is TGTGCCAGCACGAAAGGTATAGGAGATATGGACTTC. Its translation is CASTKGIGDMDF.

This chain connects TRBV25-1 to TRBJ2-2; no definite D call. The CDR3 loop spans 14 amino acids. V was pared by 3 bases and J by 6 bases, with 11 bases between. Germline-derived CDR1 and CDR2 are MGHDK and SYGVNS. The CDR3 protein is CASSDYIPAGELFF. The CDR3 nucleotides are TGTGCCAGCAGTGATTACATCCCTGCCGGGGAGCTGTTTTTT.

V gene TRBV7-9 combines with J gene TRBJ2-3; no clear D gene. The germline gives CDR1 SEHNR, CDR2 FQNEAQ (reference sequence). The CDR3 spans 15 residues. V lost 0 bases to trimming and J lost 1 base, with 8 bases between them. Here the CDR3 reads CASSLAGLGTDTQYF. CDR3 DNA sequence: TGTGCCAGCAGCTTAGCGGGATTGGGCACAGATACGCAGTATTTT.